These 32 T cell receptor beta chains came from one sample sequenced in a study of beta chain features in type 1 diabetes. TCRB transcripts that were expressed got sequenced, as all of the isolated RNA had been reverse transcribed. Produced via immunoSEQ multiplex PCR; TCRdb's table is partial and in-frame only. The data hold roughly 250,000 clones, with over 8.5% observed a single time. The sample consisted of naive CD4+ T cells from blood. The receptors shown here come from a woman between 18 and 29 years old in good health.

The gene calls are TRBV11-2 and TRBJ2-5, with a weak D call TRBD2 (5 bases). V was shortened by 1 base and J by 5 bases, with 8 bases between the two germline ends. The germline CDR1 and CDR2 sequences are SGHAT and FQNNGV. This CDR3 has 13 amino acids. Here the CDR3 reads CASSLVTGETQYF. The DNA of the CDR3 is TGTGCCAGCAGCTTAGTTACGGGGGAGACCCAGTACTTC. Using reference TRBV11-2 and TRBJ2-5 for the parts outside the CDR3, the full variable domain is EAGVAQSPRYKIIEKRQSVAFWCNPISGHATLYWYQQILGQGPKLLIQFQNNGVVDDSQLPKDRFSAERLKGVDSTLKIQPAKLEDSAVYLCASSLVTGETQYFGPGTRLLVL.

The chain carries TRBV19 and TRBJ2-7, with D possibly being TRBD1 (5 bases). The V and J ends lost 2 bases and 2 bases respectively, with 10 bases between them. Looked up from germline, CDR1 is LNHDA and CDR2 is SQIVND (reference sequence). This CDR3 region has 14 residues. The CDR3 region has the DNA TGTGCCAGTAGTATATCAGGGCTCCCCTACGAGCAGTACTTC. This sequence encodes CASSISGLPYEQYF.

The V and J genes are TRBV7-6 and TRBJ2-3; 9 bases are shared with TRBD1. Germline V gene data show CDR1 as SGHVS and CDR2 as FNYEAQ. The CDR3 is 15 amino acids. V was pared by 3 bases and J by 1 base, with 2 bases of the junction left unmatched. The CDR3 nucleotides are TGTGCCAGCAGCTTCCGGGACAGGGGCACAGATACGCAGTATTTT. It encodes CASSFRDRGTDTQYF.

This chain links TRBV29-1 with TRBJ1-1, with D possibly being TRBD1 (5 bases). The CDR3 runs to 12 residues. Per the germline V gene, CDR1 is SQVTM and CDR2 is ANQGSEA. The germline V and J ends were trimmed by 3 bases and 0 bases, with 5 bases remaining between them. CDR3 nucleotide sequence: TGCAGCGTTGAGGACATGAACACTGAAGCTTTCTTT. This codes for CSVEDMNTEAFF.

This clone was observed a handful of times. The V gene is TRBV7-9, the J gene TRBJ1-2; D is uncertain. The CDR3 length is 13 residues. CDR1 and CDR2 (germline): SEHNR, FQNEAQ (reference sequence). V shed 5 bases and J shed 2 bases, with 9 bases lying between them. CDR3 residues: CASSPQVNYGYTF. The CDR3 region has the DNA TGTGCCAGCAGCCCGCAGGTGAACTATGGCTACACCTTC.

The chain recombines TRBV6-1 with TRBJ2-3; tentatively, D is TRBD1 (6 bases). This CDR3 is 16 amino acids long. Germline CDR1 reads MNHNS; CDR2 reads SASEGT. V was clipped by 2 bases and J by 2 bases, with 14 bases between them. This CDR3 reads CASSENLPGVTDTQYF. In DNA form, the CDR3 reads TGTGCCAGCAGTGAAAATCTCCCAGGGGTCACAGATACGCAGTATTTT.

The chain recombines TRBV2 with TRBJ2-7; 9 bases map to TRBD2. This CDR3 contains 13 residues. In germline, CDR1 is SNHLY, CDR2 FYNNEI. Losses at the gene ends were 8 bases for V and 2 bases for J; bases not matched to a gene: 4. CDR3 in amino acids: CASPSGDAYEQYF. DNA of the CDR3: TGTGCCAGCCCTAGCGGGGACGCCTACGAGCAGTACTTC.

The sample holds many counts of this clone. The chain is built from TRBV7-9 and TRBJ2-7, with unresolved D. Germline CDR1 SEHNR, CDR2 FQNEAQ (reference sequence). CDR3 length: 14 amino acids. V was trimmed by 1 base and J by 0 bases, leaving 7 bases between them. CDR3: CASSLGANSYEQYF. The CDR3 DNA reads TGTGCCAGCAGCTTAGGAGCCAACTCCTACGAGCAGTACTTC.

This chain uses TRBV5-1 with TRBJ2-6, with D tentatively TRBD1 (5 bases). Trimming removed 0 bases from V and 0 bases from J, with 13 bases in between. CDR1 is SGHRS, CDR2 YFSETQ, per germline. The length of the CDR3 is 18 residues. As DNA, the CDR3 is TGCGCCAGCAGCTTGGTTGGGGCACCCCACTCTGGGGCCAACGTCCTGACTTTC. It yields the protein CASSLVGAPHSGANVLTF.

This clone was counted between two and nine times. The rearrangement joins TRBV4-1 to TRBJ1-4; D is unclear. V was trimmed by 5 bases and J by 1 base, leaving 11 bases between them. The CDR3 spans 15 residues. Germline values: CDR1 MGHRA, CDR2 YSYEKL. CDR3 in amino acids: CASSEGGRTNEKLFF. As DNA, the CDR3 is TGCGCCAGCAGCGAAGGAGGGCGAACTAATGAAAAACTGTTTTTT.

The chain has TRBV15 and TRBJ1-1, with D hard to call. Per the germline V gene, CDR1 is LNHNV and CDR2 is YYDKDF (reference sequence). The CDR3 contains 15 residues. Trimming cost V 0 bases and J 4 bases, with 12 bases left between them. The chain's CDR3 is CATSRDFVEATEAFF. The CDR3 nucleotides are TGTGCCACCAGCAGAGATTTCGTCGAGGCCACTGAAGCTTTCTTT.

This clone was detected a few times. The sample holds other DNA sequences that translate to the same CDR3. The CDR3 nucleotides read TGTGCCACCAGCAGAGATAGGGGATACGAGCAGTACTTC. This sequence encodes CATSRDRGYEQYF. The chain recombines TRBV15 with TRBJ2-7; TRBD1 is a possible D gene (5 bases). Per the germline V gene, CDR1 is LNHNV and CDR2 is YYDKDF (reference sequence). This CDR3 comprises 13 residues. The V gene lost 0 bases and the J gene lost 4 bases, with 7 bases spanning the gap.

This clone was observed a handful of times. The chain has TRBV6-6 and TRBJ1-5, with 9 nucleotides matching TRBD1. Germline CDR1 and CDR2: MNHNY and SVGAGI (reference sequence). V shed 7 bases and J 2 bases; nucleotides not matched to a gene: 3. The CDR3 sequence is 14 residues long. CDR3 coding DNA: TGTGCCAGCAAGAGGACAGGGGGCAATCAGCCCCAGCATTTT. The encoded protein is CASKRTGGNQPQHF.

The genes are TRBV5-1 and TRBJ1-4, with TRBD1 as a possible D gene (6 bases). This CDR3 has 14 residues. Germline V CDR1 and CDR2: SGHRS, YFSETQ. With 1 base removed from V and 2 bases from J, the gap between germline ends came to 6 bases. The CDR3 coding sequence is TGCGCCAGCAGCTTGACAGGGACTAATGAAAAACTGTTTTTT. This sequence encodes CASSLTGTNEKLFF.

This chain uses TRBV6-5 with TRBJ2-3; 8 nucleotides match TRBD2. V shed 2 bases and J 3 bases; nucleotides not matched to a gene: 7. CDR1 and CDR2 (germline): MNHEY, SVGAGI. This CDR3 is 16 amino acids long. CDR3 DNA sequence: TGTGCCAGCAGTTACGACGAGCCGGGGGGGACAGATACGCAGTATTTT. Residues: CASSYDEPGGTDTQYF.

The genes are TRBV7-8 and TRBJ1-5; the D gene is possibly TRBD1 (5 bases). Germline values: CDR1 SGHVS, CDR2 FQNEAQ. Trimming pared 5 bases from V and 1 base from J, leaving 9 bases between. The CDR3 covers 14 residues. The CDR3 sequence is CASSPGGSNQPQHF. CDR3 nucleotides: TGTGCCAGCAGCCCGGGGGGGAGCAATCAGCCCCAGCATTTT. The complete variable domain, with remaining parts taken from reference TRBV7-8 and TRBJ1-5, reads GAGVSQSPRYKVAKRGQDVALRCDPISGHVSLFWYQQALGQGPEFLTYFQNEAQLDKSGLPSDRFFAERPEGSVSTLKIQRTQQEDSAVYLCASSPGGSNQPQHFGDGTRLSIL.

With regard to this clone: Other DNA sequences of this sample code for an identical CDR3. The chain is built from TRBV30 and TRBJ1-2; 9 positions match TRBD1. The CDR3 runs to 13 residues. Germline V gene lookup returns CDR1 GTSNPN and CDR2 SVGIG (reference sequence). With 3 bases clipped from V and 5 bases from J, the junction kept 4 bases outside the gene matches. CDR3 residues: CAWSPGTGYGYTF. The CDR3 bases are TGTGCCTGGAGCCCCGGGACAGGGTATGGCTACACCTTC. Together with reference TRBV30 and TRBJ1-2, the CDR3 gives the full variable domain: SQTIHQWPATLVQPVGSPLSLECTVEGTSNPNLYWYRQAAGRGLQLLFYSVGIGQISSEVPQNLSASRPQDRQFILSSKKLLLSDSGFYLCAWSPGTGYGYTFGSGTRLTVV.

This clone was found a few times. This chain links TRBV11-1 with TRBJ2-2, with D perhaps matching TRBD2 (5 bases). The CDR3 length is 16 residues. Germline V gene data show CDR1 as SGHAT and CDR2 as FQDESV (reference sequence). Trimming cost V 5 bases and J 4 bases, with 17 bases left between them. The CDR3 region has the DNA TGTGCCAGCAGCCCATCCCCGGGTCGGGGCACCGGGGAGCTGTTTTTT. Its translation is CASSPSPGRGTGELFF. The variable domain in full, completed from reference TRBV11-1 and TRBJ2-2, reads EAEVAQSPRYKITEKSQAVAFWCDPISGHATLYWYRQILGQGPELLVQFQDESVVDDSQLPKDRFSAERLKGVDSTLKIQPAELGDSAMYLCASSPSPGRGTGELFFGEGSRLTVL.

This clone showed up just a few times. The chain links TRBV28 to TRBJ2-7; 10 bases align to TRBD1. Germline loops: CDR1 MDHEN, CDR2 SYDVKM. CDR3 length: 16 residues. V lost 7 bases to trimming and J lost 5 bases; unmatched junction nucleotides: 14. CDR3 nucleotides: TGTGCCAGCATCCCCTGGGGGGGGACAGGGGAGAACGAGCAGTACTTC. Translated: CASIPWGGTGENEQYF.

The chain combines TRBV19 with TRBJ2-3; TRBD1 aligns across 8 bases. This CDR3 is built from 15 residues. The V segment lost 6 bases and the J segment 0 bases; nucleotides outside the gene matches: 5. Germline V gene lookup returns CDR1 LNHDA and CDR2 SQIVND (reference sequence). The DNA of the CDR3 is TGTGCCAGTAGGTGGACAGGGAAGAGCACAGATACGCAGTATTTT. It is translated as CASRWTGKSTDTQYF.

This clone has more than one count but fewer than ten. The chain uses TRBV4-1 and TRBJ1-2; 11 nucleotides agree with TRBD1. The CDR3 is 14 amino acids. Germline V lookup: CDR1 MGHRA, CDR2 YSYEKL. Trimming cost V 5 bases and J 6 bases; bases outside gene matches: 5. Written as DNA, the CDR3 is TGCGCCAGCAGCTCTCCGGGACAGGGGGATGGCTACACCTTC. This gives the protein CASSSPGQGDGYTF.

There are a few counts of this clone. The chain carries TRBV18 and TRBJ1-3, with 8 bases identical to TRBD1. The CDR3 spans 15 residues. The germline CDR1 and CDR2 sequences are KGHSH and LQKENI. Trimming at V came to 3 bases and at J to 3 bases, leaving 4 bases not matched to a gene. The CDR3 reads CASSPDRDFGNTIYF. The CDR3, as DNA: TGTGCCAGCTCACCGGACAGGGATTTTGGAAACACCATATATTTT.

The CDR3 loop is CASSPGQGNNQPQHF. CDR3 bases: TGTGCCAGCTCACCAGGGCAGGGGAACAATCAGCCCCAGCATTTT. The genes are TRBV18 and TRBJ1-5; D possibly corresponds to TRBD1 (6 bases). Germline loops: CDR1 KGHSH, CDR2 LQKENI. The CDR3 runs 15 residues. The V end lost 2 bases, the J end lost 3 bases, and 11 bases lay between the germline ends.

The chain uses TRBV25-1 and TRBJ1-1, with D perhaps matching TRBD1 (5 bases). Trimming shortened V by 0 bases and J by 8 bases, and 7 bases separated the two germline ends. This CDR3 has 12 amino acids. Germline CDR1 reads MGHDK; CDR2 reads SYGVNS. The CDR3 loop reads CASSEYGGEAFF. The CDR3 DNA reads as TGTGCCAGCAGTGAATACGGGGGGGAAGCTTTCTTT.

This clone showed up just a few times. The V and J genes are TRBV19 and TRBJ2-3, with 10 positions matching TRBD2. In germline, CDR1 is LNHDA, CDR2 SQIVND (reference sequence). This CDR3 contains 14 residues. V lost 7 bases and J lost 4; bases outside the gene matches: 5. CDR3 in amino acids: CASNLAGDSDTQYF. The CDR3 DNA sequence: TGTGCCAGTAACCTAGCGGGAGACTCAGATACGCAGTATTTT. Looking up the rest from reference TRBV19 and TRBJ2-3 gives the full variable domain: DGGITQSPKYLFRKEGQNVTLSCEQNLNHDAMYWYRQDPGQGLRLIYYSQIVNDFQKGDIAEGYSVSREKKESFPLTVTSAQKNPTAFYLCASNLAGDSDTQYFGPGTRLTVL.

The chain recombines TRBV6-1 with TRBJ1-2; tentatively, D is TRBD1 (6 bases). Per the germline V gene, CDR1 is MNHNS and CDR2 is SASEGT. Trimming pared 8 bases from V and 5 bases from J, leaving 15 bases between. The CDR3 runs 13 residues. For the CDR3, the DNA is TGTGCCAGCCGGCCAGGGGTAGGGTATGGCTACACCTTC. It translates to CASRPGVGYGYTF.

For the CDR3, the DNA is TGTGCCAGCAGCCCCCCCGTGTTTTTT. Translation gives CASSPPVFF. The genes are TRBV28 and TRBJ2-2; D gene uncertain. The CDR3 length is 9 residues. CDR1 and CDR2 from the germline V gene are MDHEN and SYDVKM. The V end lost 6 bases, the J end lost 15 bases, and 8 bases lay between the germline ends.

The chain employs TRBV5-1 and TRBJ1-2; D is uncertain. The CDR3 is 13 amino acids. Trimming shortened V by 0 bases and J by 5 bases, and 8 bases separated the two germline ends. Germline V lookup: CDR1 SGHRS, CDR2 YFSETQ. CDR3 region: CASSLDEAYGYTF. CDR3 coding DNA: TGCGCCAGCAGCTTGGATGAGGCGTATGGCTACACCTTC.

This clone was detected a few times. This chain joins TRBV11-2 and TRBJ2-5; 8 bases line up with TRBD2. The germline V gene encodes CDR1 SGHAT and CDR2 FQNNGV. This CDR3 has 15 residues. V shed 5 bases, J shed 2 bases, and the junction held 7 bases outside the gene matches. CDR3 bases: TGTGCCAGCAGCCCCCGACTAGCGCTACAAGAGACCCAGTACTTC. Translation gives CASSPRLALQETQYF.

This clone was seen only a few times. The chain links TRBV5-1 to TRBJ2-2; 11 positions agree with TRBD2. The CDR3 runs 18 residues. The germline gives CDR1 SGHRS, CDR2 YFSETQ. Trimming removed 3 bases from V and 6 bases from J; junction bases left unmatched: 13. The CDR3, as DNA: TGCGCCAGCAGCTGGGGACTAGCGGACGTGGAGTCTTCCGGGGAGCTGTTTTTT. This sequence encodes CASSWGLADVESSGELFF.

This clone was counted between two and nine times. This chain uses TRBV7-8 with TRBJ2-5; 9 bases align to TRBD2. Germline CDR1 and CDR2: SGHVS and FQNEAQ. J gave up 4 bases and V 2 bases, and 5 bases lay outside the gene matches. The CDR3 extends over 15 amino acids. CDR3 DNA sequence: TGTGCCAGCAGCTTACTAGCGGGGACTGGAGAGACCCAGTACTTC. Translation gives CASSLLAGTGETQYF.

V and J are TRBV5-6 and TRBJ2-7; TRBD2 matches at 9 bases. The CDR3 has 15 amino acids. Germline trimming cut 4 bases from V and 4 bases from J; bases unmatched to any gene: 9. CDR1 SGHDT and CDR2 YYEEEE come from the germline V gene. CDR3 protein: CASSPGGSGSYEQYF. The CDR3 nucleotides read TGTGCCAGCAGCCCCGGTGGTAGCGGGAGTTACGAGCAGTACTTC.